Listed below are T cell receptor beta chains from one sample, sequenced in a study of blood T cell repertoires in COVID-19. Measured with immunoSEQ multiplex PCR; TCRdb has only the in-frame clones, and not every one. This sample has approximately 170,000 clones, with 80% to 85% found just once. The sample consisted of PBMCs or T cells enriched from blood (not recorded which). The receptors come from a woman between 45 and 65 years old who had recovered from COVID-19. Each CDR3 is given with its conserved first and last residue. D genes are given only for firm matches. A row's size may be missing; if present it is once, few, many or a size class.

TRBD2	TRBV3-1/TRBV3-2	NA	TRBJ2-3	CASSQDSGGGGDTQYF	TGTGCCAGCAGCCAAGATTCCGGGGGGGGAGGGGATACGCAGTATTTT
NA	TRBV2	NA	TRBJ2-6	CASSRDRRGANVLTF	TGTGCCAGCAGTAGAGACAGGAGGGGGGCCAACGTCCTGACTTTC
TRBD2	TRBV6-4	NA	TRBJ2-3	CASSSSGSRSDTQYF	TGTGCCAGCAGTTCTAGCGGGAGTAGGAGCGATACGCAGTATTTT
TRBD1	TRBV5-1	NA	TRBJ2-3	CASSLGTGGSTDTQYF	TGCGCCAGCAGCCTAGGGACAGGGGGTTCCACAGATACGCAGTATTTT
TRBD2	TRBV9	NA	TRBJ2-1	CASSVGLAAYNEQFF	TGTGCCAGCAGCGTAGGCCTAGCGGCCTACAATGAGCAGTTCTTC
NA	TRBV6-6	NA	TRBJ1-4	CASRGGFATNEKLFF	TGTGCCAGCAGGGGGGGATTTGCAACTAATGAAAAACTGTTTTTT
NA	TRBV11-2	NA	TRBJ1-4	CASSLGGATNEKLFF	TGTGCCAGCAGCTTAGGCGGGGCAACTAATGAAAAACTGTTTTTT
TRBD2	TRBV7-2	NA	TRBJ2-4	CASSLAGSGSPQNIQYF	TGTGCCAGCAGCTTAGCGGGTAGCGGGAGCCCCCAAAACATTCAGTACTTC
TRBD1	TRBV5-1	NA	TRBJ1-1	CASSLGQGITEAFF	TGCGCCAGCAGCTTGGGACAGGGGATCACTGAAGCTTTCTTT
NA	TRBV27	few	TRBJ1-6	CASSYTGSVSPLHF	TGTGCCAGCAGTTATACAGGGAGTGTTTCACCCCTCCACTTT
TRBD2	TRBV28	NA	TRBJ2-7	CASRTRTSGKSYEQYF	TGTGCCAGCAGGACCCGGACTAGCGGGAAATCCTACGAGCAGTACTTC
TRBD1	TRBV28	NA	TRBJ1-6	CASRSTGGASYNSPLHF	TGTGCCAGCAGATCTACAGGGGGCGCTTCCTATAATTCACCCCTCCACTTT
NA	TRBV19	NA	TRBJ2-7	CASSRTGTYEQYF	TGTGCCAGTAGCCGTACAGGGACGTACGAGCAGTACTTC
TRBD1	TRBV28	NA	TRBJ1-2	CASSRTGSNYGYTF	TGTGCCAGCAGTCGGACAGGGTCTAACTATGGCTACACCTTC
NA	TRBV11-3	NA	TRBJ2-7	CASSSPVGQHYEQYF	TGTGCCAGCAGCTCACCAGTCGGACAGCACTACGAGCAGTACTTC
NA	TRBV9	NA	TRBJ1-1	CASSVDGVNTEAFF	TGTGCCAGCAGCGTAGATGGAGTGAACACTGAAGCTTTCTTT
TRBD2	TRBV7-8	NA	TRBJ2-7	CASSFDSGAGEQYF	TGTGCCAGCAGCTTTGATTCGGGAGCGGGAGAGCAGTACTTC
TRBD2	TRBV7-2	NA	TRBJ2-2	CASSLQTSGATNTGELFF	TGTGCCAGCAGCTTACAGACTAGCGGGGCTACGAACACCGGGGAGCTGTTTTTT
TRBD1	TRBV6-2/TRBV6-3	NA	TRBJ1-2	CASSSDRTLYGYTF	TGTGCCAGCAGTTCGGACAGGACTCTTTATGGCTACACCTTC
NA	TRBV7-8	NA	TRBJ1-3	CASSPVGTIGPHTIYF	TGTGCCAGCAGCCCGGTCGGGACAATAGGTCCCCATACCATATATTTT
NA	TRBV27	NA	TRBJ1-6	CASRWGGTKGSPLHF	TGTGCCAGCAGATGGGGGGGGACGAAGGGATCACCCCTCCACTTT
NA	TRBV28	NA	TRBJ2-4	CASIPYRASSAKNIQYF	TGTGCCAGCATTCCCTACAGGGCCTCCTCAGCCAAAAACATTCAGTACTTC
TRBD2	TRBV6-2/TRBV6-3	NA	TRBJ2-1	CASSYSASGSRNEQFF	TGTGCCAGCAGTTACTCAGCTAGCGGGAGTCGCAATGAGCAGTTCTTC
NA	TRBV24-1	NA	TRBJ2-7	CATSDSTRYEQYF	TGTGCCACCAGTGATTCTACTAGATACGAGCAGTACTTC
TRBD1	TRBV2	NA	TRBJ1-1	CASSEYRGLGTEAFF	TGTGCCAGCAGTGAGTACAGGGGGCTTGGCACTGAAGCTTTCTTT
TRBD1	TRBV6-5	NA	TRBJ1-2	CASSRGQLANYGYTF	TGTGCCAGCAGTAGGGGACAGTTAGCCAACTATGGCTACACCTTC
NA	TRBV19	NA	TRBJ1-2	CASNAWGQFYGYTF	TGTGCCAGTAACGCCTGGGGCCAATTCTATGGCTACACCTTC
NA	TRBV27	few	TRBJ2-7	CASSLYDHRGGEQYF	TGTGCCAGCAGTTTATATGACCATAGGGGAGGTGAGCAGTACTTC
TRBD1	TRBV7-2	NA	TRBJ2-7	CASSFTGGRNEQYF	TGTGCCAGCAGTTTCACAGGGGGACGGAACGAGCAGTACTTC
TRBD2	TRBV18	once	TRBJ2-2	CASSRPGLGDTGELFF	TGTGCCAGCTCACGACCGGGACTAGGGGACACCGGGGAGCTGTTTTTT
NA	TRBV11-2	NA	TRBJ1-6	CASSPPGGLYNSPLHF	TGTGCCAGCAGCCCCCCGGGGGGCTTGTATAATTCACCCCTCCACTTT
TRBD1	TRBV28	NA	TRBJ1-2	CASSSGQGYGYTF	TGTGCCAGCAGCTCGGGACAGGGCTATGGCTACACCTTC
TRBD1	TRBV7-2	NA	TRBJ2-7	CASSPLQGKTSEQYF	TGTGCCAGCAGCCCCCTACAGGGGAAAACAAGCGAGCAGTACTTC
NA	TRBV6-5	NA	TRBJ1-2	CASRKALEGHYGYTF	TGTGCCAGCAGAAAGGCCCTGGAGGGGCACTATGGCTACACCTTC
NA	TRBV18	once	TRBJ1-1	CASSPVSGNTEAFF	TGTGCCAGCTCACCAGTCAGTGGGAACACTGAAGCTTTCTTT
NA	TRBV5-1	NA	TRBJ1-3	CASSLVYHQDSGNTIYF	TGCGCCAGCAGCTTGGTTTATCATCAGGACTCTGGAAACACCATATATTTT
TRBD1	TRBV6-1	once	TRBJ2-7	CASSEATGIYEQYF	TGTGCCAGCAGTGAGGCGACAGGGATCTACGAGCAGTACTTC
TRBD1	TRBV2	NA	TRBJ1-2	CASSGKRGTGFDGYTF	TGTGCCAGCAGTGGAAAAAGGGGGACAGGGTTTGATGGCTACACCTTC
NA	TRBV4-3	NA	TRBJ1-3	CASSQAGGDGNTIYF	TGCGCCAGCAGCCAAGCTGGGGGGGATGGAAACACCATATATTTT
TRBD1	TRBV19	NA	TRBJ2-2	CASSIGGQGAGELFF	TGTGCCAGTAGTATAGGAGGACAGGGGGCCGGGGAGCTGTTTTTT
TRBD2	TRBV3-1/TRBV3-2	NA	TRBJ2-1	CASSPHSGGVYNEQFF	TGTGCCAGCAGCCCGCACAGCGGGGGGGTGTATAATGAGCAGTTCTTC
TRBD2	TRBV27	few	TRBJ2-7	CASSGVAGGLYEQYF	TGTGCCAGCAGTGGGGTAGCGGGAGGACTCTACGAGCAGTACTTC
NA	TRBV2	NA	TRBJ1-2	CASSVQGLGYTF	TGTGCCAGCAGTGTCCAGGGCTTGGGCTACACCTTC
TRBD1	TRBV6-6	NA	TRBJ1-4	CASRSVTGVANEKLFF	TGTGCCAGCAGGAGCGTAACAGGGGTGGCTAATGAAAAACTGTTTTTT